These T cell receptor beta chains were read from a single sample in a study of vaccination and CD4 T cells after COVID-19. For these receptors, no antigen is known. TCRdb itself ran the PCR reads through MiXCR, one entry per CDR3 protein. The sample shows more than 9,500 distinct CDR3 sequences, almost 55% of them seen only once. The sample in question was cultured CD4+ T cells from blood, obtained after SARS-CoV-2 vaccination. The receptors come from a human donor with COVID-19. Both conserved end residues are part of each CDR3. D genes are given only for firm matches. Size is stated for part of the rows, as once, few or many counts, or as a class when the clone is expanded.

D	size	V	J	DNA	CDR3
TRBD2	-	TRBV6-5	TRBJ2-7	TGTGCCAGCAGTTACCAGACTAGCGGGGGAGACTACGAGCAGTACTTC	CASSYQTSGGDYEQYF
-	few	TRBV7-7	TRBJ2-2	TGTGCTAGCAGCCAGGTCGGATTCGGCACCGGGGAGCTGTTTTTT	CASSQVGFGTGELFF
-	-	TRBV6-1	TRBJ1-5	TGTGCCAGCAGCCGCCCCAATCAGCCCCAGCATTTT	CASSRPNQPQHF
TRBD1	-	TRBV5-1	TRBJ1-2	TGCGCCAGCAGCTCCTCAGGGGGCAACTATGGCTACACCTTC	CASSSSGGNYGYTF
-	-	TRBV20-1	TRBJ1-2	TGCAGTGCTAGGCCCAGGACCGAATATGGCTACACCTTC	CSARPRTEYGYTF
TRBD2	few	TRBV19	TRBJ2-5	TGTGCCAGTAGTATAGGCGGCCTAGCGGGGCAAGAGACCCAGTACTTC	CASSIGGLAGQETQYF
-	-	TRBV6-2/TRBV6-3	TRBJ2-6	TGTACCAGCGGAGACCCCACTGGGGCCAACGTCCTGACTTTC	CTSGDPTGANVLTF
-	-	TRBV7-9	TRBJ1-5	TGTGCCAGCAGCTTAGCTGAGAGCCAGCCCCAGCATTTT	CASSLAESQPQHF
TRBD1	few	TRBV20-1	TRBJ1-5	TGCAGTGCTAGAGCCGATCAGGGGGGTAGCAATCAGCCCCAGCATTTT	CSARADQGGSNQPQHF
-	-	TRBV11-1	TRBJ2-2	TGTGCCAGCAGCTTAGCCCGGGCCGGGGAGCTGTTTTTT	CASSLARAGELFF
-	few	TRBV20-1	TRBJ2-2	TGCAGTGCGCCGCAAAGGGAGGTGGCCGGGGAGCTGTTTTTT	CSAPQREVAGELFF
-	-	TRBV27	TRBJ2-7	TGTGCCAGCAGTCGGGGGAAGGGCTCCTACGAGCAGTACTTC	CASSRGKGSYEQYF
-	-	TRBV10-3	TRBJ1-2	TGTGCCATCCTACGAGGGCTTCAGAACTATGGCTACACCTTC	CAILRGLQNYGYTF